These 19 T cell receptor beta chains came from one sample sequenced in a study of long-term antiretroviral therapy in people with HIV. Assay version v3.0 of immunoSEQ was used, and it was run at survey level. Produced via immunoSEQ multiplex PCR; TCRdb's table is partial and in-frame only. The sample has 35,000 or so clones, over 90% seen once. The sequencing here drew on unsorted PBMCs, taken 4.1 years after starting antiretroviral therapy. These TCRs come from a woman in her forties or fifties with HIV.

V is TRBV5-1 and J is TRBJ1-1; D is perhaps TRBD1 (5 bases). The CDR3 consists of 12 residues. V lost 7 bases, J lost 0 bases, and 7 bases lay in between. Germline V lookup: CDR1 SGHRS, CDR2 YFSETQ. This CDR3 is CASRGVNTEAFF. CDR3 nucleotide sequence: TGCGCCAGCCGAGGGGTGAACACTGAAGCTTTCTTT.

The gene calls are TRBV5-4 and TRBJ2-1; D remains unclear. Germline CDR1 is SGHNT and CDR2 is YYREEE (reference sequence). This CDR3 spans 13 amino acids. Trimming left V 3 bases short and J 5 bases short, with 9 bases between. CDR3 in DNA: TGTGCCAGCAGCTCCGGGCCCGACAATGAGCAGTTCTTC. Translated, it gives CASSSGPDNEQFF.

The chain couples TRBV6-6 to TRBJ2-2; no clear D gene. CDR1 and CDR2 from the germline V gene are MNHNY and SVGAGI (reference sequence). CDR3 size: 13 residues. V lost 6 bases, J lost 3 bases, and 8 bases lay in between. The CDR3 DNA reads TGTGCCAGCAGGCAAGACTACACCGGGGAGCTGTTTTTT. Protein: CASRQDYTGELFF.

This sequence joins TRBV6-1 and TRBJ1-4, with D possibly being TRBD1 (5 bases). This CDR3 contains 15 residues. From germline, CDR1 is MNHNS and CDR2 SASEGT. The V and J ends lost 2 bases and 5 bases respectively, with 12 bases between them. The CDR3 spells CASSEFGGENEKLFF. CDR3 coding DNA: TGTGCCAGCAGTGAATTTGGGGGAGAGAATGAAAAACTGTTTTTT.

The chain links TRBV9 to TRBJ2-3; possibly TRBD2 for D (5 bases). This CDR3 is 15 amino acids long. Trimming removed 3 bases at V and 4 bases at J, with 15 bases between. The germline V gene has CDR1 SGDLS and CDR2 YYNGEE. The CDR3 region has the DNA TGTGCCAGCAGCGCTGACACAAGCGGATCAGATACGCAGTATTTT. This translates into CASSADTSGSDTQYF.

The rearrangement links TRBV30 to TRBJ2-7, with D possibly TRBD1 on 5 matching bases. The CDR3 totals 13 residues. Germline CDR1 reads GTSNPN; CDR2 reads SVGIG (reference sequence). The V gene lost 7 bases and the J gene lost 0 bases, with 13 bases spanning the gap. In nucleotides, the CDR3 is TGTGCCTTGCTGGACAAGGCCTCCTACGAGCAGTACTTC. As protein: CALLDKASYEQYF.

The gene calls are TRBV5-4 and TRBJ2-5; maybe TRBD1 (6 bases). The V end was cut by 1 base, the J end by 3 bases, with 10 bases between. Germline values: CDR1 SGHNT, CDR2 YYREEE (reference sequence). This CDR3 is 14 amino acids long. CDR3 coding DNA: TGTGCCAGCAGCTTGATGTCAGGGGAAGAGACCCAGTACTTC. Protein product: CASSLMSGEETQYF.

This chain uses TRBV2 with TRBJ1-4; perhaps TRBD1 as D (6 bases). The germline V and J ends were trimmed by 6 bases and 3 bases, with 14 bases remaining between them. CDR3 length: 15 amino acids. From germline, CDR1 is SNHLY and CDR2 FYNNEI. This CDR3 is CASRLVGAPNEKLFF. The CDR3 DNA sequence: TGTGCCAGCAGACTGGTGGGGGCCCCTAATGAAAAACTGTTTTTT.

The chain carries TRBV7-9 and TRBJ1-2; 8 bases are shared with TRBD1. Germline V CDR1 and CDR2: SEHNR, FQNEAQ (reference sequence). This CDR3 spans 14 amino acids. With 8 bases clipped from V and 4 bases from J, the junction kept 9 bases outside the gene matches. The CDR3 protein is CASSRGTGGYGYTF. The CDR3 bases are TGTGCCAGCTCCCGTGGGACAGGAGGCTATGGCTACACCTTC.

CDR3 amino acids: CAIRGLWDSPLHF. CDR3 in DNA: TGTGCCATCAGGGGGCTATGGGATTCACCCCTCCACTTT. The chain carries TRBV10-3 and TRBJ1-6; D perhaps matches TRBD1 (5 bases). Germline V CDR1 and CDR2: ENHRY, SYGVKD. V was cut by 6 bases and J by 8 bases, with 11 bases left in between. The CDR3 is 13 amino acids.

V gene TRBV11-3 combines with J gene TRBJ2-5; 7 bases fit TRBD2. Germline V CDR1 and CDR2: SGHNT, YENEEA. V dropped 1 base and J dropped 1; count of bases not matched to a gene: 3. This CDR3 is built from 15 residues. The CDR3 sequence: CASSLGGGSQETQYF. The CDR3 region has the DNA TGTGCCAGCAGCTTAGGCGGGGGAAGCCAAGAGACCCAGTACTTC.

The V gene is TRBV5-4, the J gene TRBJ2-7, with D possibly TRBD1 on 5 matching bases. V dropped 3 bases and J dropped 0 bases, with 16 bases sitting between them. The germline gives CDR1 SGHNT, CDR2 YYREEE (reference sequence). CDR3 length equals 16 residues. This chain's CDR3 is CASSSTQQVGSYEQYF. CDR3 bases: TGTGCCAGCAGCTCGACTCAACAGGTCGGCTCCTACGAGCAGTACTTC. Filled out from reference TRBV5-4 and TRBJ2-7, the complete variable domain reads ETGVTQSPTHLIKTRGQQVTLRCSSQSGHNTVSWYQQALGQGPQFIFQYYREEENGRGNFPPRFSGLQFPNYSSELNVNALELDDSALYLCASSSTQQVGSYEQYFGPGTRLTVT.

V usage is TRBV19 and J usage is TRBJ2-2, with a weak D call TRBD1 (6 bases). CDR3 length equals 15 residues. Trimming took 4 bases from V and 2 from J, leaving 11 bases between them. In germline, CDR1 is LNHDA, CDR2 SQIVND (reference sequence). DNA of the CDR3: TGTGCCAGTAGTACCCGGACAGCCAACACCGGGGAGCTGTTTTTT. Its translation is CASSTRTANTGELFF.

The CDR3 sequence: CASRPQPGNYEQYF. DNA for the CDR3: TGTGCCAGCAGGCCCCAGCCAGGGAACTACGAGCAGTACTTC. V is TRBV2 and J is TRBJ2-7; maybe TRBD1 (5 bases). Per germline, CDR1 SNHLY and CDR2 FYNNEI. The CDR3 contains 14 residues. V shed 6 bases and J shed 3 bases, with 15 bases lying between them. The full variable domain, with the rest looked up from reference TRBV2 and TRBJ2-7, is EPEVTQTPSHQVTQMGQEVILRCVPISNHLYFYWYRQILGQKVEFLVSFYNNEISEKSEIFDDQFSVERPDGSNFTLKIRSTKLEDSAMYFCASRPQPGNYEQYFGPGTRLTVT.

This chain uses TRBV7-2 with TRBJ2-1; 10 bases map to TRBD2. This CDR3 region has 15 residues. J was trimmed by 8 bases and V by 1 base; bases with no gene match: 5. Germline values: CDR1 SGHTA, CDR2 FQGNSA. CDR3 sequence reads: CASSLELLAGDEQFF. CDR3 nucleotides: TGTGCCAGCAGCTTAGAGCTTCTAGCGGGGGATGAGCAGTTCTTC.

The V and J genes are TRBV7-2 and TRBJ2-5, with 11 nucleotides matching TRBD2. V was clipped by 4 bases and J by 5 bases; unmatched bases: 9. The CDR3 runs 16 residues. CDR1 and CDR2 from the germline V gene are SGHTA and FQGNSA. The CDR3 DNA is TGTGCCAGCAGCTCAACGACTAGCGGGGCCCCTGAGACCCAGTACTTC. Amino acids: CASSSTTSGAPETQYF.

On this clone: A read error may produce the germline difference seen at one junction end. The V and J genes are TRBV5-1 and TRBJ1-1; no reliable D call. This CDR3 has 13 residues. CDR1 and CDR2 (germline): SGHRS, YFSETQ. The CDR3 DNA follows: TGTGCCAGCAGCTTCGGATTGGAGACTGAAGCTTTCTTT. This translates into CASSFGLETEAFF. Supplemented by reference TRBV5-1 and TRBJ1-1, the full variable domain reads KAGVTQTPRYLIKTRGQQVTLSCSPISGHRSVSWYQQTPGQGLQFLFEYFSETQRNKGNFPGRFSGRQFSNSRSEMNVSTLELGDSALYLCASSFGLETEAFFGQGTRLTVV.

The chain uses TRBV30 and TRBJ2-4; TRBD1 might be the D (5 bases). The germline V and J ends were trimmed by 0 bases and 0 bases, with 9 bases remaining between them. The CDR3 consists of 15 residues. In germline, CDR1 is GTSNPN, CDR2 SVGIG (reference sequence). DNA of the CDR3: TGTGCCTGGAGTGTACTAAGGGGAGCCAAAAACATTCAGTACTTC. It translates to CAWSVLRGAKNIQYF.

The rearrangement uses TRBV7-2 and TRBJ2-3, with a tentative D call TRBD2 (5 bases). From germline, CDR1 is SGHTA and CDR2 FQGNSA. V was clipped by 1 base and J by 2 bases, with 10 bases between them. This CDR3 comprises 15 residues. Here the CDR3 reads CASSLGRGITDTQYF. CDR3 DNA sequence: TGTGCCAGCAGCTTAGGTCGAGGGATCACAGATACGCAGTATTTT.